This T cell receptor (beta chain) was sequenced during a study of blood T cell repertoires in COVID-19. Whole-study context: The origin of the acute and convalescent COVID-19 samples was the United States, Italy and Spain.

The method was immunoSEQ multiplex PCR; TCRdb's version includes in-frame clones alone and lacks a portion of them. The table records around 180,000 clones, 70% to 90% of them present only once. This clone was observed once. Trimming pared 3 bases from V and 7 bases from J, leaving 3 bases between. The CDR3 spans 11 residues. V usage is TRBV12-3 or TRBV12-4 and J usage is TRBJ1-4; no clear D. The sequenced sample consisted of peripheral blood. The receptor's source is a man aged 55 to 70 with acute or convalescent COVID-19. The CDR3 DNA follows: TGTGCCAGCAGTTTCCGTGAAAAACTGTTTTTT. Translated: CASSFREKLFF.